This T cell receptor beta chain stems from a study of cytomegalovirus exposure and HLA in healthy donors. Each donor was nominally healthy when sampled (though unrecorded immune exposures were likely). The germline V gene has CDR1 SGHNT and CDR2 YYREEE (reference sequence). The CDR3 is made up of 14 amino acids. Losses at the gene ends were 1 base for V and 2 bases for J; bases not matched to a gene: 3. To note about this clone: What it recognizes is unknown.

Study-level points and caveats: When a later analysis compared HLA-associated TCR beta chains with equally common others, the HLA-associated chains turned out to be more clonally expanded and to have lower generation probabilities.

The PCR employed 60 Vbeta primers together with 13 Jbeta primers. Measured with immunoSEQ multiplex PCR; TCRdb has only the in-frame clones, and not every one. The profile shows approximately 100,000 clones, roughly 85% of them singletons. The source of this sequence is a man aged 40-49 years in good health and CMV-seropositive. This rearrangement joins TRBV5-4 to TRBJ2-7, with 7 bases lining up with TRBD1. Material: PBMCs. The CDR3 is CASSLRQGTYEQYF. The CDR3 DNA reads TGTGCCAGCAGCTTGAGACAGGGCACCTACGAGCAGTACTTC.